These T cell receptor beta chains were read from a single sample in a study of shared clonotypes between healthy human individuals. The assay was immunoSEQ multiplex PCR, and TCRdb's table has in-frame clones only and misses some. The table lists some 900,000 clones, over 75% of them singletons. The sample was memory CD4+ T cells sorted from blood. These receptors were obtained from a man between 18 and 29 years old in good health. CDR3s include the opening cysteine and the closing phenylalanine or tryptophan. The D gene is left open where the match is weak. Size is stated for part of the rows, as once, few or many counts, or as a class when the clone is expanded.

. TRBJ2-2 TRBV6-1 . TGTGCCAGCAGTGAAGGAGGGCGCACCGGGGAGCTGTTTTTT CASSEGGRTGELFF
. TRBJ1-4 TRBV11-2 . TGTGCCAGCAGCCCGTTACAGAGCAACAATGAAAAACTGTTTTTT CASSPLQSNNEKLFF
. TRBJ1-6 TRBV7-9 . TGTGCCAGCAGCTCCGAGTTGGGACCTATTTATAATTCACCCCTCCACTTT CASSSELGPIYNSPLHF
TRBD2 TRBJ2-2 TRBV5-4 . TGTGCCAGTCAGCGGGGAAACACCGGGGAGCTGTTTTTT CASQRGNTGELFF
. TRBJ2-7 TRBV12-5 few TGTGCTAGTGGTTTGAGACAGGGGACCGCGCGGGAGACGGGGTCTTACGAGCAGTACTTC CASGLRQGTARETGSYEQYF
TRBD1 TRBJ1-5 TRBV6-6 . TGTGCCAGCAGGGGACAGGGGATCAATCAGCCCCAGCATTTT CASRGQGINQPQHF
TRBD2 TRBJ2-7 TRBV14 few TGTGCCAGCAGCAATAGCGTCGGCGGGAGGCCACGCTCCTACGAGCAGTACTTC CASSNSVGGRPRSYEQYF
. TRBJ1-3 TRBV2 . TGTGCCAGCAGTCGGGGAAGCTCTGGAAACACCATATATTTT CASSRGSSGNTIYF
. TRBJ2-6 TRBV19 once TGTGCCAGTAGGCCATCGGGCTCTGGGGCCAACGTCCTGACTTTC CASRPSGSGANVLTF
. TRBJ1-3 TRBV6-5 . TGTGCCAGCAGTTACTCGAGGGCGCAGGGAAACACCATATATTTT CASSYSRAQGNTIYF
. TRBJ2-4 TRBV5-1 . TGCGCCAGCAGCTTGGGCCCGACGGAAAACATTCAGTACTTC CASSLGPTENIQYF
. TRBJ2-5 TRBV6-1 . TGTGCCAGCAGCGGGCAGGCAACAGAGACCCAGTACTTC CASSGQATETQYF
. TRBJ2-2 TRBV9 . TGTGCCAGCAGCGTAGCGGCCGGGAACACCGGGGAGCTGTTTTTT CASSVAAGNTGELFF
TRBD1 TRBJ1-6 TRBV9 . TGTGCCAGCAGCGTAGGGGGACAGGGAGGTTCACCCCTCCACTTT CASSVGGQGGSPLHF
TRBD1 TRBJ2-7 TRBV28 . TGTGCCAGCTTTTGGACAGGGGGTGTAGAGCAGTACTTC CASFWTGGVEQYF
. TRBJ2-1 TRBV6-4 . TGTGCCAGCAGCCGGGGTCCCCTATACAATGAGCAGTTCTTC CASSRGPLYNEQFF
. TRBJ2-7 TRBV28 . TGTGCCAGCAGCTCGGGGGGACAAGACTTCTACGAGCAGTACTTC CASSSGGQDFYEQYF
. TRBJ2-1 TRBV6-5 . TGTGCCAGCACCTCCGGGATTTTGAGCAATGAGCAGTTCTTC CASTSGILSNEQFF
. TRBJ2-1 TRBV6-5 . TGTGCCAGCGCCCGGGGGACGGGTGAGCAGTTCTTC CASARGTGEQFF
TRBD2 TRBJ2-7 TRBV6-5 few TGTGCCAGCAGAGGACTAGCGGACTCCTACGAGCAGTACTTC CASRGLADSYEQYF
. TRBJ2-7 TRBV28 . TGTGCCAGCAGTTTCGAGACACTCTCCTACGAGCAGTACTTC CASSFETLSYEQYF
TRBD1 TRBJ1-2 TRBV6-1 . TGTGCCAGCAGGGACAGGGGGTTTAGCCTCTATGGCTACACCTTC CASRDRGFSLYGYTF
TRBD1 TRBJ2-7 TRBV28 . TGTGCCAGCAGCTTTACAGGGGCAAGATCCTACGAGCAGTACTTC CASSFTGARSYEQYF
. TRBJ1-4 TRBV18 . TGTGCCAGCTCACGTGGAGGTGACGAAAAACTGTTTTTT CASSRGGDEKLFF
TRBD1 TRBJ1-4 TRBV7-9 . TGTGCCAGCAGCTTAACGGTGACAGGGGCAAATGAAAAACTGTTTTTT CASSLTVTGANEKLFF
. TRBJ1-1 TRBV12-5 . TGTGCTAGTGGTTTGACCACGGAAGCTTTCTTT CASGLTTEAFF
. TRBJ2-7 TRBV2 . TGTGCCAGCAGCGATCGGGGGATGAGGTCCTACGGGCAGTACTTC CASSDRGMRSYGQYF
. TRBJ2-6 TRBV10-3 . TGTGCCATCAGTCCCGGGACTGGGAGATCTGGGGCCAACGTCCTGACTTTC CAISPGTGRSGANVLTF
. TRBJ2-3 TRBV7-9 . TGTGCCAGCAGCTTGTGGACTCCCCGCACAGATACGCAGTATTTT CASSLWTPRTDTQYF
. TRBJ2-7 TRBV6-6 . TGTGCCAGCAAGGCGATTTCCTACGAGCAGTACTTC CASKAISYEQYF
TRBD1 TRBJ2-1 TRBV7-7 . TGTGCTAGCAGCTTCCAGGGGGACAATGAGCAGTTCTTC CASSFQGDNEQFF
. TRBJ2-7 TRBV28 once TGTGCCAGCAGCCGTAGGGATATGGACTTC CASSRRDMDF
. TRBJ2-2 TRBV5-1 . TGCGCCAGCAGTTTTACTCCGCCAGGGAACACCGGGGAGCTGTTTTTT CASSFTPPGNTGELFF
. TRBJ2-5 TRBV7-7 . TGTGCTAGCAGCTTAGGCGCCGGCCGTAGCCTACAAGAGACCCAGTACTTC CASSLGAGRSLQETQYF
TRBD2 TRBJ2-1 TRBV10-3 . TGTGCCATCAGCTTAGCGGGAGGCCACAATGAGCAGTTCTTC CAISLAGGHNEQFF
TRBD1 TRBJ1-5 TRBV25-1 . TGTGCCAGCAGCGGACAGGGCGGTCAGCCCCAGCATTTT CASSGQGGQPQHF
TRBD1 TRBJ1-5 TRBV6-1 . TGTGCCAGCAGTCGGGACAGGGGCGATCAGCCCCAGCATTTT CASSRDRGDQPQHF
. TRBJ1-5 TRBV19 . TGTGCCAGTAGTTACAGGAATCAGCCCCAGCATTTT CASSYRNQPQHF
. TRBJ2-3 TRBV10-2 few TGCGCCACCATGGGTCTGTCCTTAGTATATACGCAGTATTTT CATMGLSLVYTQYF
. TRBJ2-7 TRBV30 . TGTGCCTGGATGGTCCAGTCCTACGAGCAGTACTTC CAWMVQSYEQYF
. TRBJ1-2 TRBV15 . TGTGCCACCAGCAGAGACAGGGGCCCATCGTCGGGTGGCTACACCTTC CATSRDRGPSSGGYTF
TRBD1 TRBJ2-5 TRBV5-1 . TGCGCCAGCAGCTTTAGCACAGGGGGCATCGGAGAGACCCAGTACTTC CASSFSTGGIGETQYF
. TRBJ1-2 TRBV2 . TGTGCCAGCGGATCGGCAGGTCGGGGCTATGGCTACACCTTC CASGSAGRGYGYTF
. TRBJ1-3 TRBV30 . TGTGCCTGGAGTAACGTCTTCTCTGGAAACACCATATATTTT CAWSNVFSGNTIYF
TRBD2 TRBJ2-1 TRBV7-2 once TGTGCCAGCAGCTCCGGACTAGCGGGAGTGGAGAATGAGCAGTTCTTC CASSSGLAGVENEQFF
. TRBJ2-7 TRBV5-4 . TGTGCCAGCAGCTCAGTCTTTAGCGGCGAGCAGTACTTC CASSSVFSGEQYF
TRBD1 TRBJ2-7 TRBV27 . TGTGCCAGCAGGCCCAACAGGGGGCCCGGCGAGCAGTACTTC CASRPNRGPGEQYF
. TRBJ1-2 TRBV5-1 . TGCGCCAGCGGGGAGGCAGCTACTAACTATGGCTACACCTTC CASGEAATNYGYTF
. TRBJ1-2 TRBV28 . TGTGCCAGCAGTTTAAACGCCAGGGGTGGCTACACCTTC CASSLNARGGYTF
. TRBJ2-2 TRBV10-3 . TGTGCCATCAGTTTGACAGGGAACACCGGGGAGCTGTTTTTT CAISLTGNTGELFF
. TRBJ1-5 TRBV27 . TGTGCCAGCAGAACCGGACAGATCTCAAGCAATCAGCCCCAGCATTTT CASRTGQISSNQPQHF
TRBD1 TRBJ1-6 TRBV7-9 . TGTGCCAGCAGCTTAGCTGGGACAGGGGGCTCACCCCTCCACTTT CASSLAGTGGSPLHF
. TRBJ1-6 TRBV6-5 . TGTGCCAGCAGACCACAGGGCCTTAGTTCACCCCTCCACTTT CASRPQGLSSPLHF
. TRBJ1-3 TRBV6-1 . TGTGCCAGCAGTGAGTCCCCCCGAGGCGGAAACACCATATATTTT CASSESPRGGNTIYF
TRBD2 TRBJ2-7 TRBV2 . TGTGCCAGCAGTGAAGCGGGGACTAGCGGAAACTACGAGCAGTACTTC CASSEAGTSGNYEQYF
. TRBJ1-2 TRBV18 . TGTGCCAGCTCACCGAAGGTGGCTGCGTTCGGCTACACCTTC CASSPKVAAFGYTF
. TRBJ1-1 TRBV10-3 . TGTGCCATCAGTGAGTCCCCAGGGCTCATGGACACTGAAGCTTTCTTT CAISESPGLMDTEAFF